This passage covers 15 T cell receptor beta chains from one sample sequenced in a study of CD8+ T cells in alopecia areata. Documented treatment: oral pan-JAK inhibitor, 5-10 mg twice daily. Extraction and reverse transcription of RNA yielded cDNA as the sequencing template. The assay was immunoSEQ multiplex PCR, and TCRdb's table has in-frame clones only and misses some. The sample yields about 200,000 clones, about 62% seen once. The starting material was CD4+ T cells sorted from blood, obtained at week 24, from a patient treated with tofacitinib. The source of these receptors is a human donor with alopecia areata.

DNA for the CDR3: TGCAGCGTCCGGGACCGGGGGACCCAGTACTTC. It codes for CSVRDRGTQYF. The gene calls are TRBV29-1 and TRBJ2-5, with D tentatively TRBD1 or TRBD2 (5 bases each). The CDR3 totals 11 residues. Germline values: CDR1 SQVTM, CDR2 ANQGSEA. With 6 bases removed from V and 7 bases from J, the gap between germline ends came to 12 bases.

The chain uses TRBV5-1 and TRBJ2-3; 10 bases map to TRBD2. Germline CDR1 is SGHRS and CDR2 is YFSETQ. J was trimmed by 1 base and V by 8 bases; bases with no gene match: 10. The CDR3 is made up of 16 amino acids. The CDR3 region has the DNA TGCGCCAGTAGCCAACGGACTAGCGGAGGCACAGATACGCAGTATTTT. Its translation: CASSQRTSGGTDTQYF. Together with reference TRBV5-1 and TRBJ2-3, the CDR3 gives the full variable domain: KAGVTQTPRYLIKTRGQQVTLSCSPISGHRSVSWYQQTPGQGLQFLFEYFSETQRNKGNFPGRFSGRQFSNSRSEMNVSTLELGDSALYLCASSQRTSGGTDTQYFGPGTRLTVL.

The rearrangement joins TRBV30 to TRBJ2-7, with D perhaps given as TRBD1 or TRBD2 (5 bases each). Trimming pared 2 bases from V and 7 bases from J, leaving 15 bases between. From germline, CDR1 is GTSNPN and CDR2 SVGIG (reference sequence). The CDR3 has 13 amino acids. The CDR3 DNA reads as TGTGCCTGGAGTCGGGGCCTCCAGGGAGAGCAGTACTTC. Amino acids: CAWSRGLQGEQYF.

This chain's CDR3 is CSVEDGMASTDTQYF. The CDR3 DNA follows: TGCAGCGTTGAAGATGGAATGGCAAGCACAGATACGCAGTATTTT. The genes are TRBV29-1 and TRBJ2-3, with D hard to call. Trimming took off 0 bases at V and 0 bases at J, with 10 bases between the two ends. The CDR3 runs 15 residues. Germline lookup yields CDR1 SQVTM and CDR2 ANQGSEA.

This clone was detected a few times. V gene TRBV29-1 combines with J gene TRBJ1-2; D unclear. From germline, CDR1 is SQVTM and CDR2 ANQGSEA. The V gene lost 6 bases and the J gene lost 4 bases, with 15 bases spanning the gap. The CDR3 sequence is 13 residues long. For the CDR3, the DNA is TGCAGCGTCTCAGATGGCCACAGCTATGGCTACACCTTC. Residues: CSVSDGHSYGYTF. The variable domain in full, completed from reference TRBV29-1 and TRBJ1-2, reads SAVISQKPSRDICQRGTSLTIQCQVDSQVTMMFWYRQQPGQSLTLIATANQGSEATYESGFVIDKFPISRPNLTFSTLTVSNMSPEDSSIYLCSVSDGHSYGYTFGSGTRLTVV.

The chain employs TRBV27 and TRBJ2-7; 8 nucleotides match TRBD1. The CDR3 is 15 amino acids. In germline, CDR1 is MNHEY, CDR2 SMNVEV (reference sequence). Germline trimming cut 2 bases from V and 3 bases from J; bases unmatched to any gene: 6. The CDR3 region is CASSLADRVVYEQYF. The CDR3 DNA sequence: TGTGCCAGCAGTTTAGCGGACAGGGTGGTCTACGAGCAGTACTTC.

The DNA of the CDR3 is TGTGCCAGCAGCCAAACGGAAGATACGCAGTATTTT. Translating it yields CASSQTEDTQYF. The chain couples TRBV7-3 to TRBJ2-3; D call uncertain. CDR3 size: 12 residues. V lost 5 bases and J lost 5, with 8 bases in between. Germline V gene data show CDR1 as SGHTA and CDR2 as FQGTGA.

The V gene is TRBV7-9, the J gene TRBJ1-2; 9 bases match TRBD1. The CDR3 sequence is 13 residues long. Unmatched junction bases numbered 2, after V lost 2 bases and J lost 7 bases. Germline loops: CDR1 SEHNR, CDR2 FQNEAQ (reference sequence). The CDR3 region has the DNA TGTGCCAGCAGCTTACCGGGACAGGGTGGCTACACCTTC. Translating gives CASSLPGQGGYTF.

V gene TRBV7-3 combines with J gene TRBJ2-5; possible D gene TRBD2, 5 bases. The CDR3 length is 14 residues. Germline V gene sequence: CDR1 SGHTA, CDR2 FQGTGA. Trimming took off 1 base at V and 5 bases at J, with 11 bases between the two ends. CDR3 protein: CASSLRQEDETQYF. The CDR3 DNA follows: TGTGCCAGCAGCTTAAGGCAGGAGGACGAGACCCAGTACTTC.

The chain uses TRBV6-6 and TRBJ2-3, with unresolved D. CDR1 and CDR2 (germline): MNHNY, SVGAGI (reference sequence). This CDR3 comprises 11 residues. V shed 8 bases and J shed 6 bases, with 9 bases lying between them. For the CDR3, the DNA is TGTGCCAGCCTCCTAGGGGATACGCAGTATTTT. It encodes CASLLGDTQYF.

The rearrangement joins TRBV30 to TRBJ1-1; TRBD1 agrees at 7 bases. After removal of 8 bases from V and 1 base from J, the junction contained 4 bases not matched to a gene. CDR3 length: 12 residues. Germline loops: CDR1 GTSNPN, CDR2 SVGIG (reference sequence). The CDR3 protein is CAGDRANTEAFF. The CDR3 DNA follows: TGTGCCGGAGACAGGGCGAACACTGAAGCTTTCTTT.

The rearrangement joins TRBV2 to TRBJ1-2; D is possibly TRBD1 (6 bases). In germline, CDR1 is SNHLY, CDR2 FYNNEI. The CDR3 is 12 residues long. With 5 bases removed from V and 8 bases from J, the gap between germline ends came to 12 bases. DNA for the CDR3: TGTGCCAGCAGTCTGAGGACAGTAGGCTACACCTTC. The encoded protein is CASSLRTVGYTF.

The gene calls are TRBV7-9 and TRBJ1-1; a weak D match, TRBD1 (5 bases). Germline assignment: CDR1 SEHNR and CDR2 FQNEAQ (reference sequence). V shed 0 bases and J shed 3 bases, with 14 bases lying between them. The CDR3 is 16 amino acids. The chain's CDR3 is CASSLAVGAGDTEAFF. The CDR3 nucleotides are TGTGCCAGCAGCTTAGCAGTCGGTGCGGGGGACACTGAAGCTTTCTTT.

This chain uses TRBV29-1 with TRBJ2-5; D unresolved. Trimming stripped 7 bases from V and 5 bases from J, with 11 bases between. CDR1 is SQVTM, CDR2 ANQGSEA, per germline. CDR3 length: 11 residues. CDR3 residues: CSEQFLETQYF. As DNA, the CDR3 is TGCAGCGAACAATTCCTGGAGACCCAGTACTTC.

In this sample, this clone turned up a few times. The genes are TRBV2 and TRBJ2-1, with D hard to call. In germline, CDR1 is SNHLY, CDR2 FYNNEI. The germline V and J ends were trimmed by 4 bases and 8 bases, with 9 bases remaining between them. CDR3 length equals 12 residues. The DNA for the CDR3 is TGTGCCAGCAGTGGGCCAGGAGATGAGCAGTTCTTC. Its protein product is CASSGPGDEQFF.